This T cell receptor beta chain appears in the sequencing data of a study of OX40 agonist ivuxolimab in advanced cancers. Context from the whole study: Ivuxolimab was a fully human IgG2 agonistic monoclonal antibody targeting the costimulatory receptor OX40 (CD134). Of the approximately 50 dose-escalation patients, hepatocellular carcinoma was present in roughly 19, melanoma in some 15, renal cell carcinoma in 9 and head and neck cancer in 9. In the dose-escalation cohort, 70% to 85% of patients were male, and the mean age was roughly 60 years, with a range of about 20 to 90. Intravenous ivuxolimab was administered to patients every 2 weeks at six dose levels: 0.01, 0.1, 0.3, 1.5, 3 and 10 mg/kg. Patients were allowed to have had prior anti-PD-1, anti-PD-L1 or anti-CTLA-4 therapy, and about 40% of the dose-escalation patients had been treated with checkpoint inhibitors. The monotherapy dose-escalation portion (N ≈ 55 patients) of the phase I ivuxolimab trial is reported in the paper. The point of sequencing TCRbeta in the periphery was to test whether ivuxolimab changed TCR sequence diversity and drove clonal T-cell expansion. Partial responses were achieved by three dose-escalation patients, of whom one had hepatocellular carcinoma and two had cutaneous melanoma.

A note on this clone: No cognate antigen has been identified for it. Base-call qualities are not available, and no considerably larger clone is one nucleotide away.

The research as a whole found: Low levels of normalized T-cell clonal expansion were also seen in some patients who did not respond. At doses of 0.1 to 3.0 mg/kg, clonal expansion of both CD4+ and CD8+ T cells in blood was seen between baseline and week 6. Partial responders in the 0.1-3.0 mg/kg groups had among the lowest normalized peripheral clonal expansion, especially among CD8+ T cells. Antigen specificity was not determined for the clonally expanded peripheral T cells. On average, CD8+ T cells showed more expanded clones than CD4+ T cells after ivuxolimab.

The trial excluded patients who had a history of autoimmune disease or who were on systemic immunosuppression. Peripheral blood for TCR sequencing was collected from all dose cohorts at baseline, on cycle 4 day 1, and on cycle 7 day 1. Samples were obtained from an open-label, multicenter, first-in-human phase I dose-escalation trial of ivuxolimab. Adults with locally advanced or metastatic melanoma, renal cell, hepatocellular, or head and neck squamous cell carcinoma were enrolled in the trial. Before TCR sequencing, CD4+ T cells and CD8+ T cells were sorted from peripheral blood as separate populations. Genomic DNA was isolated from the sorted cells so that the TCRbeta CDR3 region could be sequenced. TCRbeta CDR3 regions were sequenced using the immunoSEQ Assay. TCRdb's version of the immuneACCESS table is confined to in-frame rearrangements and falls short of the full clone set. An unresolved V gene accounts for under half of the shortfall where checked; the remainder is of unknown origin. Here the sample has 40,000 to 60,000 clones; 88% occur a single time. The biggest ten clones account for approximately 3.2% of the sample.

CDR1 is given as SGHRS and CDR2 as YFSETQ, both from the germline V gene. Compared with germline, V lacks 3 bases and J lacks 3 bases; bases without a gene match: 7. The CDR3 measures 16 amino acids from cysteine to phenylalanine. Only the CDR3 DNA is retained, 48 bases long and in frame from the first base. The rearranged chain carries TRBV5-1 and TRBJ2-1, and TRBD2 aligns with 9 junction nucleotides. The source material was CD4+ or CD8+ T cells sorted from blood, sampled in a trial of the OX40 agonist ivuxolimab. This TCR was recovered from an adult with an advanced solid tumor such as melanoma, head and neck, liver or kidney cancer. The CDR3 reads CASSSLISGSYNEQFF. The DNA is TGCGCCAGCAGCTCCCTGATTAGCGGGAGCTACAATGAGCAGTTCTTC.